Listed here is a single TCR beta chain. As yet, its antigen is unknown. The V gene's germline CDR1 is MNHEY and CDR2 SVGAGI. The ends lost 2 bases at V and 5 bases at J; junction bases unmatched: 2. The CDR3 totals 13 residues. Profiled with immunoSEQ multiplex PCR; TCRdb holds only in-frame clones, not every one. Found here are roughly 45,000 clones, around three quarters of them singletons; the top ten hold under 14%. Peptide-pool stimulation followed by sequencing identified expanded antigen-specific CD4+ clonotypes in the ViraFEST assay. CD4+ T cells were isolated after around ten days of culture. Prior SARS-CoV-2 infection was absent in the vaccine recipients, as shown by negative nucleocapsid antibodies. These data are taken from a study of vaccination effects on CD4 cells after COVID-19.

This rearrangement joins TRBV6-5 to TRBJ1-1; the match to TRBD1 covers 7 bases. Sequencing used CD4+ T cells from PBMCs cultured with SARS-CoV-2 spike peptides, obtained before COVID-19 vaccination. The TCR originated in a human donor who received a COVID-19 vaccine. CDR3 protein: CASSYGTATEAFF. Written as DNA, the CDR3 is TGTGCCAGCAGTTACGGGACAGCGACTGAAGCTTTCTTT.